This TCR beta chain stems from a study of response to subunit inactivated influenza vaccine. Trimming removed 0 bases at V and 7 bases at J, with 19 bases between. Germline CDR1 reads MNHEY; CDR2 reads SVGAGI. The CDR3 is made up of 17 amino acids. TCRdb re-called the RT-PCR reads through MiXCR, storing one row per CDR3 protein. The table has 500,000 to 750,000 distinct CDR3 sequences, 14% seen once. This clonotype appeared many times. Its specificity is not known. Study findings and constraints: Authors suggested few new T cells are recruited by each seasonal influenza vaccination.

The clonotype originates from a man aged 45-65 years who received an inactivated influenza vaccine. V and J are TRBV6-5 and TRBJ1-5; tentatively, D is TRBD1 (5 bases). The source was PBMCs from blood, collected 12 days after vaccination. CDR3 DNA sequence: TGTGCCAGCAGTTACTCGAGGTACCGGGGGACGGGACAGCCCCAGCATTTT. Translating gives CASSYSRYRGTGQPQHF.